This is a list of T cell receptor beta chains from one sample in a study of blood T cell repertoires in COVID-19. Sequencing used immunoSEQ multiplex PCR; TCRdb keeps in-frame clones, though not all of them. The sample lists 150,000 or so clones; 70% to 80% were seen once. Sequences were obtained from peripheral blood. These receptors all come from a woman in her sixties or seventies with COVID-19, enrolled during active disease. The CDR3 runs from the conserved cysteine through the conserved F or W. Fields, in order: J gene, clone size, D gene, V gene, CDR3 DNA, CDR3 protein. D genes are given only for firm matches. Expanded clones get a size class; other rows say once, few or many, or leave the size out.

j_call: TRBJ1-1
clone_size: NA
d_call: NA
v_call: TRBV6-1
cdr3_nt: TGTGCCAGCAGTGAGTATACTTCGGACACTGAAGCTTTCTTT
cdr3_aa: CASSEYTSDTEAFF

j_call: TRBJ2-2
clone_size: NA
d_call: TRBD1
v_call: TRBV6-4
cdr3_nt: TGTGCCAGCAGCCGATCCGGGACAGGCGCGAACACCGGGGAGCTGTTTTTT
cdr3_aa: CASSRSGTGANTGELFF

j_call: TRBJ2-2
clone_size: NA
d_call: TRBD2
v_call: TRBV9
cdr3_nt: TGTGCCAGCAGCGTAGGTCTAGCGGGAAACACCGGGGAGCTGTTTTTT
cdr3_aa: CASSVGLAGNTGELFF

j_call: TRBJ2-1
clone_size: NA
d_call: NA
v_call: TRBV15
cdr3_nt: TGTGCCACCAGCAGAGATCAGCGGGCAGGGATCGATGAGCAGTTCTTC
cdr3_aa: CATSRDQRAGIDEQFF

j_call: TRBJ1-6
clone_size: NA
d_call: NA
v_call: TRBV2
cdr3_nt: TGTGCCAGCAGTGTACTATGGTCAGATGATAATTCACCCCTCCACTTT
cdr3_aa: CASSVLWSDDNSPLHF

j_call: TRBJ1-1
clone_size: NA
d_call: NA
v_call: TRBV6-1
cdr3_nt: TGTGCCAGCAGTGAACTGCGGAACACTGAAGCTTTCTTT
cdr3_aa: CASSELRNTEAFF

j_call: TRBJ1-1
clone_size: once
d_call: TRBD1
v_call: TRBV6-1
cdr3_nt: TGTGCCAGCAGTGATGCGGGACAGTTGAACACTGAAGCTTTCTTT
cdr3_aa: CASSDAGQLNTEAFF

j_call: TRBJ2-1
clone_size: NA
d_call: TRBD2
v_call: TRBV30
cdr3_nt: TGTGCCTTGACAGCGGGAGCCGTCTACAATGAGCAGTTCTTC
cdr3_aa: CALTAGAVYNEQFF

j_call: TRBJ1-1
clone_size: NA
d_call: NA
v_call: TRBV25-1
cdr3_nt: TGTGCCAGCAGGGGTATAGGGGGGGCGCACACTGAAGCTTTCTTT
cdr3_aa: CASRGIGGAHTEAFF

j_call: TRBJ1-4
clone_size: NA
d_call: NA
v_call: TRBV2
cdr3_nt: TGTGCCAGCAGAGCCGACAGGATCTTAAAGGAAAAACTGTTTTTT
cdr3_aa: CASRADRILKEKLFF

j_call: TRBJ1-4
clone_size: NA
d_call: TRBD1
v_call: TRBV28
cdr3_nt: TGTGCCAGCGCGCAGCCGGGACAGGGAGATGAAAAACTGTTTTTT
cdr3_aa: CASAQPGQGDEKLFF

j_call: TRBJ2-1
clone_size: NA
d_call: TRBD1
v_call: TRBV19
cdr3_nt: TGTGCCAGTAGTGTAGGACAGGGGGGTAACAATGAGCAGTTCTTC
cdr3_aa: CASSVGQGGNNEQFF

j_call: TRBJ2-1
clone_size: NA
d_call: NA
v_call: TRBV28
cdr3_nt: TGTGCCAGCAGTTTCTTGGAAGGGAGCTACAATGAGCAGTTCTTC
cdr3_aa: CASSFLEGSYNEQFF

j_call: TRBJ2-7
clone_size: few
d_call: TRBD1
v_call: TRBV19
cdr3_nt: TGTGCCAGTAGTATCCAGGGACAGCTCTCCTACGAGCAGTACTTC
cdr3_aa: CASSIQGQLSYEQYF

j_call: TRBJ2-7
clone_size: NA
d_call: NA
v_call: TRBV9
cdr3_nt: TGTGCCAGCAGCGTAGGACCCCCGGGCGAGCAGTACTTC
cdr3_aa: CASSVGPPGEQYF

j_call: TRBJ2-1
clone_size: few
d_call: NA
v_call: TRBV3-1/TRBV3-2
cdr3_nt: TGTGCCAGCAGCCAAGATGGGCGGGTCCTCAATGAGCAGTTCTTC
cdr3_aa: CASSQDGRVLNEQFF

j_call: TRBJ1-5
clone_size: once
d_call: NA
v_call: TRBV19
cdr3_nt: TGTGCCGGTGGGACTGCGAATCAGCCCCAGCATTTT
cdr3_aa: CAGGTANQPQHF